These 29 T cell receptor beta chains came from one sample sequenced in a study of cytomegalovirus exposure and HLA in healthy donors. The PCR was carried out with 60 Vbeta primers and 13 Jbeta primers. The repertoire was sequenced with immunoSEQ multiplex PCR; TCRdb's copy has only in-frame clones and lacks some. Of 75,000 to 90,000 clones in the sample, around 73% were seen once. The sequenced sample consisted of PBMCs. These TCRs come from a man aged 50-59 years in good health and CMV-seronegative.

The V gene is TRBV5-1, the J gene TRBJ2-2; 11 bases line up with TRBD1. The CDR3 has 18 residues. V was pared by 4 bases and J by 6 bases, with 14 bases of the junction left unmatched. Germline lookup yields CDR1 SGHRS and CDR2 YFSETQ. The DNA for the CDR3 is TGCGCCAGCAGCCGCGGAGTAGGACAGGGGGCGCACGCCGGGGAGCTGTTTTTT. Protein product: CASSRGVGQGAHAGELFF.

DNA for the CDR3: TGTGCCAGCAGCCCCCCTCTGAGAACTAATGAAAAACTGTTTTTT. It codes for CASSPPLRTNEKLFF. This chain connects TRBV28 to TRBJ1-4; D is unclear. This CDR3 comprises 15 residues. V dropped 6 bases and J dropped 1 base, with 12 bases sitting between them. CDR1 is MDHEN, CDR2 SYDVKM, per germline. The full variable domain, in which reference TRBV28 and TRBJ1-4 provide the parts outside the CDR3, is DVKVTQSSRYLVKRTGEKVFLECVQDMDHENMFWYRQDPGLGLRLIYFSYDVKMKEKGDIPEGYSVSREKKERFSLILESASTNQTSMYLCASSPPLRTNEKLFFGSGTQLSVL.

This chain connects TRBV5-4 to TRBJ1-6; 7 bases align to TRBD1. The length of the CDR3 is 15 residues. Trimming cost V 3 bases and J 4 bases; bases outside gene matches: 4. Germline loops: CDR1 SGHNT, CDR2 YYREEE (reference sequence). As DNA, the CDR3 is TGTGCCAGCAGCTCGGGGACAGAATATAATTCACCCCTCCACTTT. Translation: CASSSGTEYNSPLHF.

The chain has TRBV7-9 and TRBJ2-1, with D possibly being TRBD2 (6 bases). Deletions cut 5 bases from V and 5 bases from J, with 13 bases between. Germline V lookup: CDR1 SEHNR, CDR2 FQNEAQ (reference sequence). This CDR3 spans 14 amino acids. CDR3 sequence reads: CASSDAGTHNEQFF. CDR3 coding DNA: TGTGCCAGCAGCGACGCCGGGACTCACAATGAGCAGTTCTTC.

The chain uses TRBV2 and TRBJ1-1, with D tentatively TRBD1 (6 bases). V shed 0 bases and J shed 6 bases, with 14 bases lying between them. Germline V gene lookup returns CDR1 SNHLY and CDR2 FYNNEI. The CDR3 extends over 15 amino acids. The CDR3 region has the DNA TGTGCCAGCAGTGAAGCCCTCCGGGGGGCAGCTGAAGCTTTCTTT. Encoded protein: CASSEALRGAAEAFF.

The chain links TRBV10-3 to TRBJ1-5, with TRBD1 matching over 10 bases. CDR1 is ENHRY, CDR2 SYGVKD, per germline. The CDR3 extends over 14 amino acids. Germline trimming cut 10 bases from V and 7 bases from J; bases unmatched to any gene: 10. CDR3 DNA sequence: TGTGCCACCGCCGGGACAGGGGCTGAACAGCCCCAGCATTTT. Translation gives CATAGTGAEQPQHF.

The chain has TRBV7-2 and TRBJ1-3; D is unresolved. V lost 3 bases and J lost 0, with 6 bases in between. Per the germline V gene, CDR1 is SGHTA and CDR2 is FQGNSA. The CDR3 consists of 14 residues. The CDR3 DNA sequence: TGTGCCAGCAGCTTCGACACCTCTGGAAACACCATATATTTT. Protein sequence: CASSFDTSGNTIYF. The entire variable domain, with the rest obtained from reference TRBV7-2 and TRBJ1-3, is as follows: GAGVSQSPSNKVTEKGKDVELRCDPISGHTALYWYRQSLGQGLEFLIYFQGNSAPDKSGLPSDRFSAERTGGSVSTLTIQRTQQEDSAVYLCASSFDTSGNTIYFGEGSWLTVV.

The CDR3 region is CASSVMRGNTDTQYF. The DNA for the CDR3 is TGTGCCAGCAGTGTGATGAGGGGGAACACAGATACGCAGTATTTT. This chain connects TRBV6-1 to TRBJ2-3, with D perhaps matching TRBD1 (6 bases). The CDR3 contains 15 residues. Germline-derived CDR1 and CDR2 are MNHNS and SASEGT. V lost 4 bases and J 2 bases, leaving 13 bases between the germline ends.

The genes are TRBV5-1 and TRBJ2-1, with 11 positions matching TRBD1. In germline, CDR1 is SGHRS, CDR2 YFSETQ. The CDR3 spans 15 residues. Trimming cost V 3 bases and J 6 bases; bases outside gene matches: 5. The DNA of the CDR3 is TGCGCCAGCAGCTACGGGACAGGGGGGTTCAATGAGCAGTTCTTC. Residues: CASSYGTGGFNEQFF.

The chain uses TRBV15 and TRBJ1-3; D may be TRBD1 (6 bases). CDR1 and CDR2 from the germline V gene are LNHNV and YYDKDF (reference sequence). This CDR3 has 16 residues. V lost 3 bases to trimming and J lost 2 bases, with 14 bases between them. Written as DNA, the CDR3 is TGTGCCACCAGCAGGAATCGACAGGACGCTGGAAACACCATATATTTT. It translates to CATSRNRQDAGNTIYF.

J is TRBJ2-4 and V is TRBV11-2, with 8 bases identical to TRBD1. CDR3 size: 14 residues. CDR1 SGHAT and CDR2 FQNNGV come from the germline V gene. V shed 5 bases and J 7 bases; nucleotides not matched to a gene: 7. The CDR3 DNA is TGTGCCAGCAGCACTACAGGGGGAAAGAACATTCAGTACTTC. Protein product: CASSTTGGKNIQYF.

The chain links TRBV30 to TRBJ2-5; possibly TRBD2 for D (5 bases). Germline V lookup: CDR1 GTSNPN, CDR2 SVGIG (reference sequence). Trimming shortened V by 4 bases and J by 5 bases, and 14 bases separated the two germline ends. This CDR3 comprises 13 residues. The CDR3 region is CAWTLLGGETQYF. Written as DNA, the CDR3 is TGTGCCTGGACTCTACTAGGTGGCGAGACCCAGTACTTC.

The chain links TRBV11-3 to TRBJ2-7; perhaps TRBD1 as D (6 bases). Trimming took 5 bases from V and 5 from J, leaving 10 bases between them. CDR1 is SGHNT, CDR2 YENEEA, per germline. The CDR3 contains 12 residues. CDR3 coding DNA: TGTGCCAGCAGCCCAACAGGGAACGAGCAGTACTTC. Translating it yields CASSPTGNEQYF. The complete variable domain, with remaining parts taken from reference TRBV11-3 and TRBJ2-7, reads EAGVVQSPRYKIIEKKQPVAFWCNPISGHNTLYWYLQNLGQGPELLIRYENEEAVDDSQLPKDRFSAERLKGVDSTLKIQPAELGDSAVYLCASSPTGNEQYFGPGTRLTVT.

This clone has only a few counts. The chain links TRBV7-9 to TRBJ1-3; D is possibly TRBD1 (6 bases). V shed 4 bases and J shed 7 bases, with 14 bases lying between them. CDR1 and CDR2 (germline): SEHNR, FQNEAQ (reference sequence). This CDR3 region has 14 residues. The CDR3: CASSYGGAANTIYF. In DNA form, the CDR3 reads TGTGCCAGCAGCTATGGGGGCGCTGCGAACACCATATATTTT.

This clone was detected only a few times. This rearrangement joins TRBV21-1 to TRBJ1-6. TRBV21-1 has pseudogene status. This CDR3 region has 16 residues. CDR3 sequence reads: CASSNDGGWFDSPLHF. CDR3 nucleotide sequence: TGTGCCAGCAGCAATGATGGAGGTTGGTTTGATTCACCCCTCCACTTT.

The genes are TRBV5-1 and TRBJ2-5, with D hard to call. The ends were cut back, 0 bases at V and 5 bases at J, with 11 bases in the middle. CDR1 and CDR2 (germline): SGHRS, YFSETQ. This CDR3 has 14 amino acids. The CDR3 sequence is CASSLEGAKETQYF. As DNA, the CDR3 is TGCGCCAGCAGCTTGGAAGGAGCGAAGGAGACCCAGTACTTC.

V gene TRBV21-1 combines with J gene TRBJ1-2; the D call in the table, TRBD1, was not verified against the DNA. TRBV21-1 is recorded as a pseudogene. The CDR3 runs 15 residues. The CDR3 region is CASSPRHQGAYGYTF. In DNA form, the CDR3 reads TGTGCCAGCAGCCCCCGCCACCAGGGGGCCTATGGCTACACCTTC.

The genes are TRBV5-4 and TRBJ1-3; TRBD1 agrees at 9 bases. Germline CDR1 is SGHNT and CDR2 is YYREEE (reference sequence). Trimming at V came to 4 bases and at J to 2 bases, leaving 1 base not matched to a gene. This CDR3 region has 14 residues. CDR3 loop: CASSRQGAGNTIYF. CDR3 DNA sequence: TGTGCCAGCAGCCGACAGGGGGCTGGAAACACCATATATTTT.

This chain joins TRBV30 and TRBJ2-1; TRBD2 might be the D (8 bases). The CDR3 is 17 residues long. Germline V gene data show CDR1 as GTSNPN and CDR2 as SVGIG (reference sequence). Trimming pared 3 bases from V and 1 base from J, leaving 19 bases between. The CDR3 sequence is CAWSRGSGGSSYNEQFF. The CDR3 nucleotides are TGTGCCTGGAGCAGGGGGAGCGGGGGCTCATCCTACAATGAGCAGTTCTTC.

This chain joins TRBV28 and TRBJ2-2, with TRBD1 matching over 10 bases. With 6 bases clipped from V and 7 bases from J, the junction kept 11 bases outside the gene matches. The CDR3 is made up of 16 amino acids. CDR1 MDHEN and CDR2 SYDVKM come from the germline V gene. The CDR3 DNA is TGTGCCAGCAGGGGTCGGACAGGGGGTTCGGTCGGGGAGCTGTTTTTT. Translation: CASRGRTGGSVGELFF.

The V and J genes are TRBV30 and TRBJ2-7, with D possibly matching TRBD2 (5 bases). This CDR3 has 11 residues. Germline loops: CDR1 GTSNPN, CDR2 SVGIG (reference sequence). Trimming pared 0 bases from V and 6 bases from J, leaving 6 bases between. The CDR3 region has the DNA TGTGCCTGGAGTGTGAGCGGCGAGCAGTACTTC. Its protein is CAWSVSGEQYF.

The chain is built from TRBV4-3 and TRBJ1-6; the match to TRBD1 covers 9 bases. V dropped 0 bases and J dropped 7; count of bases not matched to a gene: 1. This CDR3 has 15 residues. The germline V gene has CDR1 LGHNA and CDR2 YSLEER. CDR3 coding DNA: TGCGCCAGCAGCCAAGAAGGACAGGGGAATTCACCCCTCCACTTT. Residues: CASSQEGQGNSPLHF.

This clone was seen a few times. The CDR3: CAVHRGRGAYGYTF. The CDR3 DNA follows: TGTGCCGTCCACAGGGGCAGGGGGGCATATGGCTACACCTTC. J is TRBJ1-2 and V is TRBV6-6; 7 bases agree with TRBD1. The ends lost 11 bases at V and 5 bases at J; junction bases unmatched: 14. This CDR3 has 14 amino acids. Germline lookup yields CDR1 MNHNY and CDR2 SVGAGI (reference sequence).

The rearrangement links TRBV7-9 to TRBJ1-1; 11 bases are a match to TRBD1. The length of the CDR3 is 15 residues. V dropped 5 bases and J dropped 4; count of bases not matched to a gene: 6. CDR1 SEHNR and CDR2 FQNEAQ come from the germline V gene (reference sequence). CDR3 sequence (DNA): TGTGCCAGCAGCCATGGACAGGGGGCCAGCACTGAAGCTTTCTTT. It specifies CASSHGQGASTEAFF.

The chain combines TRBV7-8 with TRBJ2-7; TRBD1 matches 8 bases. CDR3 length: 14 residues. Germline CDR1 is SGHVS and CDR2 is FQNEAQ. The V gene end was trimmed by 5 bases and the J gene end by 2 bases; junction bases not matched to a gene: 5. CDR3 nucleotides: TGTGCCAGCAGCGCACGACAGGGGCCCTACGAGCAGTACTTC. Translating it yields CASSARQGPYEQYF.

V and J are TRBV12-5 and TRBJ1-1, with D perhaps matching TRBD1 (5 bases). CDR1 is LGHNT and CDR2 is FRNRAP in the germline V gene. V shed 11 bases and J shed 0 bases, with 16 bases lying between them. The CDR3 consists of 14 residues. CDR3 DNA sequence: TGTGCTTCCGCGTTAGACAGCTTGAACACTGAAGCTTTCTTT. Encoded protein: CASALDSLNTEAFF.

The genes are TRBV19 and TRBJ2-2; TRBD1 agrees at 7 bases. Unmatched junction bases numbered 3, after V lost 1 base and J lost 7 bases. CDR1 LNHDA and CDR2 SQIVND come from the germline V gene (reference sequence). The CDR3 runs to 14 residues. CDR3 bases: TGTGCCAGTAGTATAGGGACAGGTAACGGGGAGCTGTTTTTT. Translated, it gives CASSIGTGNGELFF.

At least ten counts were recorded for this clone. The CDR3 spells CASSQDSAAANYGYTF. CDR3 DNA: TGCGCCAGCAGCCAAGATAGCGCAGCAGCTAACTATGGCTACACCTTC. This chain uses TRBV4-1 with TRBJ1-2; no firm D call. With 0 bases removed from V and 0 bases from J, the gap between germline ends came to 11 bases. This CDR3 has 16 amino acids. The germline V gene encodes CDR1 MGHRA and CDR2 YSYEKL.

This chain links TRBV7-6 with TRBJ1-1; D is unclear. The CDR3 is 13 residues long. In germline, CDR1 is SGHVS, CDR2 FNYEAQ. With 4 bases removed from V and 4 bases from J, the gap between germline ends came to 10 bases. Here the CDR3 reads CASSSGRGTEAFF. CDR3 coding DNA: TGTGCCAGCAGCTCAGGCCGGGGCACTGAAGCTTTCTTT.